This entry lists 3 T cell receptor beta chains sequenced from one sample in a study of PD-L1 blockade in urothelial cancer. The table came from immunoSEQ multiplex PCR; TCRdb's copy has only in-frame clones and leaves some out. The sample holds tens of thousands of clones, 82% seen once. Sequencing used PBMCs, obtained around atezolizumab (anti-PD-L1) treatment. The receptors shown here come from an older man with urothelial cancer.

The chain employs TRBV7-2 and TRBJ1-5; 7 bases fit TRBD1. The V and J ends lost 7 bases and 5 bases, in that order; junction bases with no gene match: 11. Germline CDR1 and CDR2: SGHTA and FQGNSA. There are 15 residues in the CDR3. The CDR3 DNA sequence: TGTGCCAGCACCGAAGTGACAGGGAACCATCAGCCCCAGCATTTT. This sequence encodes CASTEVTGNHQPQHF.

This clone turned up a few times. This chain uses TRBV13 with TRBJ2-3; a weak D match, TRBD2 (7 bases). The CDR3 runs 15 residues. With 5 bases removed from V and 1 base from J, the gap between germline ends came to 13 bases. Per the germline V gene, CDR1 is PRHDT and CDR2 is FYEKMQ (reference sequence). The CDR3 reads CASSPEGGRTDTQYF. CDR3 DNA sequence: TGTGCCAGCAGCCCAGAGGGGGGGCGCACAGATACGCAGTATTTT.

The chain combines TRBV2 with TRBJ1-3; D perhaps matches TRBD1 (5 bases). This CDR3 spans 12 amino acids. The germline CDR1 and CDR2 sequences are SNHLY and FYNNEI. Deletions cut 10 bases from V and 1 base from J, with 8 bases between. In nucleotides, the CDR3 is TGTGCCACCTCAGGGTCTGGAAACACCATATATTTT. Translated, it gives CATSGSGNTIYF.